This T cell receptor beta chain was retrieved from a study of shared clonotypes between healthy human individuals. Study observations and caveats: Compared with clonotypes that all four donors shared, non-shared clonotypes had lower generation probabilities.

Deep-level running was used for the assay. Repertoires were generated with immunoSEQ multiplex PCR, while TCRdb's copy carries only in-frame clones and drops some. The data hold fewer than 800,000 clones, with about 92% observed a single time. In the naive CD8 group, cells lacked CD45RO and were positively selected for CCR7, so terminally differentiated effector memory CD45RA+ cells were left out. V lost 5 bases, J lost 3 bases, and 17 bases lay in between. Germline V gene sequence: CDR1 SEHNR, CDR2 FQNEAQ (reference sequence). The CDR3 runs to 15 residues. Note on this clone: Its cognate antigen is unknown.

The sample was naive CD8+ T cells sorted from blood. This clonotype was obtained from a man aged 25-45 years in good health. The chain recombines TRBV7-9 with TRBJ2-7; D is perhaps TRBD1 (6 bases). CDR3 DNA sequence: TGTGCCAGCAGCCCTCCCCAGGGCAGGGGCTACGAGCAGTACTTC. Residues: CASSPPQGRGYEQYF.